These T cell receptor beta chains were read from a single sample in a study of blood T cell repertoires in COVID-19. Profiled with immunoSEQ multiplex PCR; TCRdb holds only in-frame clones, not every one. The sample has about 240,000 clones, roughly 76% seen once; the top ten hold around 7.2%. Sequences were obtained from peripheral blood. These receptors all come from a woman of 80 years or more with COVID-19, enrolled during active disease. Both conserved end residues are part of each CDR3. The D gene is left open where the match is weak. The size of a clone is reported for some rows only, either as once, few or many, or as a class for expanded clones.

clone_size	d_call	v_call	j_call	cdr3_nt	cdr3_aa
.	TRBD1	TRBV5-1	TRBJ1-2	TGCGCCAGCAGCTTGGGACAGGGGGCCTATGGCTACACCTTC	CASSLGQGAYGYTF
.	TRBD1	TRBV6-6	TRBJ1-6	TGTGCCAGCAGTTACTCGACAGGGCAGACGAATTCACCCCTCCACTTT	CASSYSTGQTNSPLHF
.	TRBD1	TRBV7-9	TRBJ2-7	TGTGCCAGCAGCCCGGGACAGAACCGGTACGAGCAGTACTTC	CASSPGQNRYEQYF
.	TRBD1	TRBV7-2	TRBJ1-2	TGTGCCAGCAGCGTGGACAGGGGGAACTATGGCTACACCTTC	CASSVDRGNYGYTF
.	TRBD1	TRBV28	TRBJ1-1	TGTGCCACCAACCGGGACAGGGTCACTGAAGCTTTCTTT	CATNRDRVTEAFF
.	TRBD1	TRBV24-1	TRBJ2-1	TGTGCCACCAGTGATCCGGGACAGGACAATGAGCAGTTCTTC	CATSDPGQDNEQFF
.	.	TRBV2	TRBJ2-2	TGTGCCAGCAGTGAAGCGCTACGGACAACCGGGGAGCTGTTTTTT	CASSEALRTTGELFF
.	TRBD2	TRBV6-1	TRBJ2-1	TGTGCCAGCAGTGAGCCGGGACTAGCTTCCAATGAGCAGTTCTTC	CASSEPGLASNEQFF
once	.	TRBV30	TRBJ1-2	TGTGCCTGGAGTGTAGGGGCGGGAAAGCGGCTCTATGGCTACACCTTC	CAWSVGAGKRLYGYTF
once	TRBD2	TRBV5-1	TRBJ2-3	TGCGCCAGCAGCTCCGGACTAGCGGGAGGGACAGATACGCAGTATTTT	CASSSGLAGGTDTQYF
.	.	TRBV6-5	TRBJ2-2	TGTGCCAGCAGTTACTGGGGTAGCGGTTACACCGGGGAGCTGTTTTTT	CASSYWGSGYTGELFF
.	TRBD1	TRBV5-1	TRBJ1-5	TGCGCCAGCAGCTCCGGACAGGGTGCGGGACAGCCCCAGCATTTT	CASSSGQGAGQPQHF
.	.	TRBV2	TRBJ1-4	TGTGCCACCTGCAGATCAACTAATGAAAAACTGTTTTTT	CATCRSTNEKLFF